A single sample gave rise to the 27 T cell receptor beta chains below, sequenced in a study of T cell changes during pregnancy in multiple sclerosis. Produced via immunoSEQ multiplex PCR; TCRdb's table is partial and in-frame only. The sample holds about 77,000 clones, about 92% seen once. The sequencing here drew on peripheral blood, taken after pregnancy. The receptors were sampled from a female donor in good health, enrolled as a control in a pregnancy study.

This chain uses TRBV15 with TRBJ2-7, with D hard to call. Germline lookup yields CDR1 LNHNV and CDR2 YYDKDF (reference sequence). Trimming took off 0 bases at V and 0 bases at J, with 18 bases between the two ends. This CDR3 spans 18 amino acids. The DNA for the CDR3 is TGTGCCACCAGCAGAGATATCCCCGTTGACATGAGCTCCTACGAGCAGTACTTC. It specifies CATSRDIPVDMSSYEQYF.

The chain carries TRBV21-1 and TRBJ2-2; the table gives TRBD1 as D, unverified against the DNA. TRBV21-1 is recorded as a pseudogene. CDR3 length: 19 residues. CDR3 sequence (DNA): TGTGCCAGCAGGTATCGACAGAGCGACGCACGCTACTCCTACGGGGAGCTGTTTTTT. Residues: CASRYRQSDARYSYGELFF.

This chain uses TRBV28 with TRBJ2-1; D perhaps matches TRBD1 (5 bases). Germline lookup yields CDR1 MDHEN and CDR2 SYDVKM. Trimming removed 6 bases at V and 0 bases at J, with 12 bases between. The CDR3 consists of 15 residues. CDR3 bases: TGTGCCAGCAGCCTTCGGACAATCTCCTACAATGAGCAGTTCTTC. It translates to CASSLRTISYNEQFF.

The chain is built from TRBV18 and TRBJ1-4; TRBD1 matches at 7 bases. Unmatched junction bases numbered 9, after V lost 0 bases and J lost 8 bases. The CDR3 length is 16 residues. From germline, CDR1 is KGHSH and CDR2 LQKENI. CDR3 bases: TGTGCCAGCTCACCACCGCAGACAGGGATCGGAGAAAAACTGTTTTTT. Translating it yields CASSPPQTGIGEKLFF.

V gene TRBV6-5 combines with J gene TRBJ2-7, with 8 bases that match TRBD2. There are 15 residues in the CDR3. CDR1 and CDR2 from the germline V gene are MNHEY and SVGAGI. V trimming: 4 bases; J trimming: 3 bases; junction bases outside the gene matches: 8. The CDR3 DNA follows: TGTGCCAGCAGTTTCCTCGGGACTAGTCACTACGAGCAGTACTTC. It encodes CASSFLGTSHYEQYF.

The rearrangement joins TRBV30 to TRBJ2-3; D is perhaps TRBD2 (6 bases). Germline lookup yields CDR1 GTSNPN and CDR2 SVGIG (reference sequence). V was cut by 1 base and J by 2 bases, with 10 bases left in between. The length of the CDR3 is 14 residues. As DNA, the CDR3 is TGTGCCTGGAGTGGGGGACTGCACACAGATACGCAGTATTTT. Its translation is CAWSGGLHTDTQYF.

CDR3 sequence: CASRPYGTSEIEQYF. The CDR3 DNA reads as TGTGCCAGCAGACCGTACGGGACTAGCGAGATCGAGCAGTACTTC. The genes are TRBV6-5 and TRBJ2-7; 10 nucleotides match TRBD2. The CDR3 spans 15 residues. V shed 6 bases, J shed 6 bases, and the junction held 11 bases outside the gene matches. Germline CDR1 reads MNHEY; CDR2 reads SVGAGI.

The chain is built from TRBV6-1 and TRBJ2-5, with 8 bases fitting TRBD1. Germline CDR1 and CDR2: MNHNS and SASEGT. V lost 6 bases, J lost 4 bases, and 7 bases stayed unmatched. This CDR3 is 14 amino acids long. CDR3 loop: CASSLTGGRETQYF. DNA of the CDR3: TGTGCCAGCAGCCTAACAGGGGGTCGAGAGACCCAGTACTTC.

The chain links TRBV7-6 to TRBJ1-4; a possible D gene is TRBD1 (5 bases). Trimming removed 5 bases from V and 6 bases from J, with 19 bases in between. CDR3 size: 16 residues. Germline CDR1 SGHVS, CDR2 FNYEAQ. In nucleotides, the CDR3 is TGTGCCAGCAGCCCTCTTAGGCAGGGTCAATATGAAAAACTGTTTTTT. Its protein is CASSPLRQGQYEKLFF.

This clone was detected once. The chain employs TRBV11-2 and TRBJ2-7; weak D call: TRBD2 (5 bases). V was cut by 1 base and J by 8 bases, with 12 bases left in between. Germline assignment: CDR1 SGHAT and CDR2 FQNNGV. The CDR3 contains 13 residues. CDR3 nucleotide sequence: TGTGCCAGCAGCTTAGCTGGGGAGCCCCAGCAGTACTTC. This encodes CASSLAGEPQQYF.

The chain has TRBV6-1 and TRBJ2-7, with D possibly matching TRBD2 (6 bases). In germline, CDR1 is MNHNS, CDR2 SASEGT. The germline V and J ends were trimmed by 7 bases and 3 bases, with 19 bases remaining between them. The CDR3 runs to 15 residues. The CDR3 sequence is CASTSSTLGGYEQYF. DNA for the CDR3: TGTGCCAGCACTTCTTCTACATTGGGGGGCTACGAGCAGTACTTC.

The rearrangement links TRBV7-2 to TRBJ2-2, with 8 positions matching TRBD2. The CDR3 totals 17 residues. From germline, CDR1 is SGHTA and CDR2 FQGNSA. Germline trimming cut 1 base from V and 7 bases from J; bases unmatched to any gene: 11. CDR3 in amino acids: CASSLVHTGGTRGELFF. CDR3 sequence (DNA): TGTGCCAGCAGCTTAGTCCATACGGGAGGGACGCGCGGGGAGCTGTTTTTT.

This sequence joins TRBV28 and TRBJ1-4; TRBD1 agrees at 9 bases. The CDR3 is made up of 16 amino acids. J lost 8 bases, V lost 6 bases, and 13 bases had no gene match. Germline V gene lookup returns CDR1 MDHEN and CDR2 SYDVKM. The CDR3 bases are TGTGCCAGCAGACAACCTCCGGGACAGGGATCCGAAAAACTGTTTTTT. Translation: CASRQPPGQGSEKLFF.

This chain uses TRBV5-1 with TRBJ1-2; D possibly corresponds to TRBD1 (5 bases). Germline CDR1 and CDR2: SGHRS and YFSETQ. The V and J ends lost 2 bases and 3 bases respectively, with 14 bases between them. The CDR3 spans 15 residues. The DNA of the CDR3 is TGCGCCAGCAGCTTTGGTGGACACTACGACTATGGCTACACCTTC. Amino acid sequence: CASSFGGHYDYGYTF.

The CDR3 DNA reads as TGTGCCAGCTCATCAGGGGTGACCTACGAGCAGTACTTC. This translates into CASSSGVTYEQYF. The V and J genes are TRBV18 and TRBJ2-7, with TRBD1 as a possible D gene (6 bases). V was shortened by 5 bases and J by 2 bases, with 10 bases between the two germline ends. Per germline, CDR1 KGHSH and CDR2 LQKENI. The CDR3 spans 13 residues.

The genes are TRBV4-3 and TRBJ2-2, with TRBD1 as a possible D gene (5 bases). CDR1 is LGHNA, CDR2 YSLEER, per germline. This CDR3 has 15 amino acids. Trimming removed 8 bases from V and 0 bases from J, with 13 bases in between. The CDR3 coding sequence is TGCGCCAGCGTCCAGGGTACAACGAACACCGGGGAGCTGTTTTTT. It yields the protein CASVQGTTNTGELFF.

The rearrangement uses TRBV18 and TRBJ2-1, with 9 bases identical to TRBD1. The CDR3 runs to 13 residues. CDR1 KGHSH and CDR2 LQKENI come from the germline V gene. The J segment lost 6 bases and the V segment lost 5 bases, leaving 2 bases of the junction unmatched. The CDR3 DNA follows: TGTGCCAGCTCAGGACAGGGGTCCAATGAGCAGTTCTTC. Translation gives CASSGQGSNEQFF.

This sequence joins TRBV28 and TRBJ1-4; a possible D gene is TRBD1 (5 bases). Germline CDR1 is MDHEN and CDR2 is SYDVKM. This CDR3 is 16 amino acids long. Deletions cut 5 bases from V and 6 bases from J, with 19 bases between. The CDR3 spells CASSAGGGGGYEKLFF. CDR3 bases: TGTGCCAGCAGTGCGGGCGGTGGGGGGGGATATGAAAAACTGTTTTTT.

This chain joins TRBV30 and TRBJ1-4; the match to TRBD1 covers 9 bases. This CDR3 is built from 16 residues. With V trimmed by 6 bases and J by 2 bases, 10 bases remained unmatched. The germline gives CDR1 GTSNPN, CDR2 SVGIG (reference sequence). CDR3 region: CACTPGTGTTNEKLFF. The CDR3 DNA sequence: TGTGCCTGTACCCCCGGGACAGGGACCACTAATGAAAAACTGTTTTTT.

The chain employs TRBV5-1 and TRBJ2-5, with D unresolved. Trimming removed 0 bases from V and 5 bases from J, with 20 bases in between. The CDR3 consists of 17 residues. The V gene's germline CDR1 is SGHRS and CDR2 YFSETQ. The CDR3 nucleotides are TGCGCCAGCAGCTTGGGAGGTAGTTCTCTTTTTGGGGAGACCCAGTACTTC. Translated, it gives CASSLGGSSLFGETQYF.

The chain couples TRBV5-8 to TRBJ2-1; D remains ambiguous. V was shortened by 7 bases and J by 2 bases, with 13 bases between the two germline ends. The CDR3 extends over 14 amino acids. Germline V CDR1 and CDR2: SGHTS, YDEGEE. The CDR3 region has the DNA TGTGCCAGCCGCGGCGGTTCGACCTACAATGAGCAGTTCTTC. It encodes CASRGGSTYNEQFF.

The chain couples TRBV18 to TRBJ2-7; 10 nucleotides match TRBD2. J lost 6 bases, V lost 3 bases, and 11 bases had no gene match. This CDR3 spans 16 amino acids. CDR1 and CDR2 (germline): KGHSH, LQKENI. In nucleotides, the CDR3 is TGTGCCAGCTCACCCGGTCCAGCGGGAGGGTCCCTCGAGCAGTACTTC. It encodes CASSPGPAGGSLEQYF.

This chain joins TRBV4-1 and TRBJ1-2; no clear D. This CDR3 comprises 16 residues. V lost 1 base and J lost 4, with 16 bases in between. CDR1 and CDR2 (germline): MGHRA, YSYEKL. The CDR3 spells CASSQAETGIPYGYTF. DNA for the CDR3: TGCGCCAGCAGCCAAGCCGAGACCGGGATCCCCTATGGCTACACCTTC.

The rearrangement uses TRBV11-2 and TRBJ1-4; weak D call: TRBD1 (5 bases). This CDR3 spans 16 amino acids. The germline V gene encodes CDR1 SGHAT and CDR2 FQNNGV. V was clipped by 1 base and J by 8 bases, with 17 bases between them. The CDR3, as DNA: TGTGCCAGCAGCTTAGGAATGCAGGGCCCCAGAGAAAAACTGTTTTTT. Protein: CASSLGMQGPREKLFF.

The V and J genes are TRBV5-1 and TRBJ2-5; D may be TRBD1 (5 bases). Trimming took off 1 base at V and 5 bases at J, with 15 bases between the two ends. The CDR3 is 15 residues long. Germline CDR1 is SGHRS and CDR2 is YFSETQ. CDR3 amino acids: CASSLPRRVGETQYF. In DNA form, the CDR3 reads TGCGCCAGCAGCTTGCCGCGCAGGGTTGGTGAGACCCAGTACTTC.

The chain employs TRBV29-1 and TRBJ2-5; 8 bases map to TRBD2. With 4 bases clipped from V and 4 bases from J, the junction kept 5 bases outside the gene matches. Germline V lookup: CDR1 SQVTM, CDR2 ANQGSEA. The CDR3 sequence is 13 residues long. The CDR3 DNA reads as TGCAGCGTTGTACGGGGGGGCGGAGAGACCCAGTACTTC. Amino acid sequence: CSVVRGGGETQYF.

The V call is TRBV6-5, the J call TRBJ2-7; no clear D. Trimming removed 2 bases from V and 2 bases from J, with 10 bases in between. The CDR3 runs to 14 residues. Germline assignment: CDR1 MNHEY and CDR2 SVGAGI. The CDR3 DNA reads TGTGCCAGCAGTTACGGCAGGTACCCCTACGAGCAGTACTTC. Its translation is CASSYGRYPYEQYF.